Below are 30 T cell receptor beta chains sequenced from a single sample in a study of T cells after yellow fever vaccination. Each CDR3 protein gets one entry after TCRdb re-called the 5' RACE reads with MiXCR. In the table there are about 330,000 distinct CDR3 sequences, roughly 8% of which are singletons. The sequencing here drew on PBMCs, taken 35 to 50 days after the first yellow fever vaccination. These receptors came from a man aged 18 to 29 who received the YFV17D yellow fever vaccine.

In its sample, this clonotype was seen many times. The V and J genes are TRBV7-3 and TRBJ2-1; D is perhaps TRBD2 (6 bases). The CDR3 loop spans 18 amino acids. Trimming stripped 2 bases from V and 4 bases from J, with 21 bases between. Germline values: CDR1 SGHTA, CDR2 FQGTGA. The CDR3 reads CASSLQSGGHLVYNEQFF. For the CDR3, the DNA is TGTGCCAGCAGCTTACAAAGCGGAGGGCATCTCGTATACAATGAGCAGTTCTTC.

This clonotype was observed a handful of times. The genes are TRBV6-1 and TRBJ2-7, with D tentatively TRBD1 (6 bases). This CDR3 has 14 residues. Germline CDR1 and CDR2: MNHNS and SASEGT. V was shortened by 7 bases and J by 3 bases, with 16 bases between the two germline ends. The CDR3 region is CASNKRRTVYEQYF. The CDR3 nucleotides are TGTGCCAGCAACAAGAGGAGGACAGTCTACGAGCAGTACTTC.

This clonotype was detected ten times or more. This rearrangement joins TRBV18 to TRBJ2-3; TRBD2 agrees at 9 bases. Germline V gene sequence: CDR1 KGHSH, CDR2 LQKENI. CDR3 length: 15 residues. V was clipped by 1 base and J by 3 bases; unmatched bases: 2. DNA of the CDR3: TGTGCCAGCTCACCACTAGCGGGGGCAACAGATACGCAGTATTTT. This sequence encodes CASSPLAGATDTQYF.

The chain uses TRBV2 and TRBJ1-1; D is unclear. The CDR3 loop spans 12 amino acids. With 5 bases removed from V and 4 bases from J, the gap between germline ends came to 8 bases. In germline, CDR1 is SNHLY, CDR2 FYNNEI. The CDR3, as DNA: TGTGCCAGCAGTCCAGGATTCACTGAAGCTTTCTTT. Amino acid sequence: CASSPGFTEAFF. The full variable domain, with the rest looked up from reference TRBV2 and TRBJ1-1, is EPEVTQTPSHQVTQMGQEVILRCVPISNHLYFYWYRQILGQKVEFLVSFYNNEISEKSEIFDDQFSVERPDGSNFTLKIRSTKLEDSAMYFCASSPGFTEAFFGQGTRLTVV.

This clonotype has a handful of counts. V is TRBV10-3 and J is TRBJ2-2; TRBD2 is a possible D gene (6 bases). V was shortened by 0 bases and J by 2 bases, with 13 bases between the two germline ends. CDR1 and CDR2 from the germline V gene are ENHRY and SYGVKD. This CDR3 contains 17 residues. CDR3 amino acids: CAISESPGTANTGELFF. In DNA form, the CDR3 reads TGTGCCATCAGTGAGTCACCAGGGACTGCAAACACCGGGGAGCTGTTTTTT.

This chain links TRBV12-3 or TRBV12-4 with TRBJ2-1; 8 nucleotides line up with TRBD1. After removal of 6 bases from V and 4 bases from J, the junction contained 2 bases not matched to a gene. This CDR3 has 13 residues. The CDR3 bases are TGTGCCAGCAGGTGGACAGGGTACAATGAGCAGTTCTTC. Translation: CASRWTGYNEQFF.

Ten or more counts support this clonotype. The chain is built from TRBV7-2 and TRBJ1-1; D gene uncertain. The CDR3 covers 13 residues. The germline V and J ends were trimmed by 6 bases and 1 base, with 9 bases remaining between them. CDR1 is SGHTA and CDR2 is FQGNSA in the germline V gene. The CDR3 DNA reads TGTGCCAGCAGTTTTAGTGGGAACACTGAAGCTTTCTTT. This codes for CASSFSGNTEAFF.

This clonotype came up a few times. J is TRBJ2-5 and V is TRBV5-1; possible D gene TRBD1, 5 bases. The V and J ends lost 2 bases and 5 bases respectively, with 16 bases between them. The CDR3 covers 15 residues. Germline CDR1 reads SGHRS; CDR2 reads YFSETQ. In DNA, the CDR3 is TGCGCCAGCAGCTTCAGCAGGGTAGTTCGGGAGACCCAGTACTTC. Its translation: CASSFSRVVRETQYF.

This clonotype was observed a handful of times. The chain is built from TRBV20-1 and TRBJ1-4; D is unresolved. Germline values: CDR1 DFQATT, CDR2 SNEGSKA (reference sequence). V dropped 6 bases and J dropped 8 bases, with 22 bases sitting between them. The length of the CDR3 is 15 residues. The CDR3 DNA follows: TGCAGTGCCGCCCTCGGATTCCTTCTGGAAGAAAAACTGTTTTTT. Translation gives CSAALGFLLEEKLFF.

The CDR3 region has the DNA TGCAGTGCTCATAGCGTGGGTCAAGAGACCCAGTACTTC. Encoded protein: CSAHSVGQETQYF. The chain couples TRBV20-1 to TRBJ2-5, with D perhaps matching TRBD2 (5 bases). CDR1 and CDR2 (germline): DFQATT, SNEGSKA (reference sequence). This CDR3 has 13 residues. V shed 5 bases and J shed 2 bases, with 12 bases lying between them.

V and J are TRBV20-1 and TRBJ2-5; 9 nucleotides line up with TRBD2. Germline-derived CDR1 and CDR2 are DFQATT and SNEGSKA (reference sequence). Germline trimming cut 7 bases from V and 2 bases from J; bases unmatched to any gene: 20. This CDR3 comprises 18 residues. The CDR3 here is CSVRTPRGGGLAQETQYF. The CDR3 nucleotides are TGCAGTGTTCGGACACCCCGAGGGGGAGGACTAGCGCAAGAGACCCAGTACTTC.

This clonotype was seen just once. For the CDR3, the DNA is TGTGCCAGCAGTTTCCGGGGTAGGGAAGAGACCCAGTACTTC. This translates into CASSFRGREETQYF. This sequence joins TRBV27 and TRBJ2-5; weak D call: TRBD2 (5 bases). Trimming took 3 bases from V and 3 from J, leaving 11 bases between them. This CDR3 comprises 14 residues. The germline V gene has CDR1 MNHEY and CDR2 SMNVEV (reference sequence).

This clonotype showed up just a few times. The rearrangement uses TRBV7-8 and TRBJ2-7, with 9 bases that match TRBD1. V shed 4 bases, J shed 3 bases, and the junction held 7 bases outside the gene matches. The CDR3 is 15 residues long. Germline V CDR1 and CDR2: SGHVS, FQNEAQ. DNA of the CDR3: TGTGCCAGCAGCTCACCGGGACAGGGCCACTACGAGCAGTACTTC. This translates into CASSSPGQGHYEQYF.

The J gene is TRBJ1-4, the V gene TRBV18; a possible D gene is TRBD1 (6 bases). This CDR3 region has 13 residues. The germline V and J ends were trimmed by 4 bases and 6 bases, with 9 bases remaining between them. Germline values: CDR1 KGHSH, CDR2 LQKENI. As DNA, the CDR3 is TGTGCCAGCTCACGGGGGGCCGATGAAAAACTGTTTTTT. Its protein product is CASSRGADEKLFF. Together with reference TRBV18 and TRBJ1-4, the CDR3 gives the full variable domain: NAGVMQNPRHLVRRRGQEARLRCSPMKGHSHVYWYRQLPEEGLKFMVYLQKENIIDESGMPKERFSAEFPKEGPSILRIQQVVRGDSAAYFCASSRGADEKLFFGSGTQLSVL.

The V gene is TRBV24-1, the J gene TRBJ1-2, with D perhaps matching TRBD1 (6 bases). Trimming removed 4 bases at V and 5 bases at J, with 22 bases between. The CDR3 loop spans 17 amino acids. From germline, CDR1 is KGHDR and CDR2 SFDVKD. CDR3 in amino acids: CATSDRTAGHSGYGYTF. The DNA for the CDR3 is TGTGCCACCAGTGACAGGACAGCGGGGCATTCTGGTTATGGCTACACCTTC.

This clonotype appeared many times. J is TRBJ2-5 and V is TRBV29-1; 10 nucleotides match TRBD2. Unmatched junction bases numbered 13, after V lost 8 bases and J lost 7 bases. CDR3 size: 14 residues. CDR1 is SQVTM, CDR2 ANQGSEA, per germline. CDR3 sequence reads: CSHRALAGVGTQYF. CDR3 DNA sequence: TGCAGCCACCGAGCCCTAGCGGGGGTTGGGACCCAGTACTTC.

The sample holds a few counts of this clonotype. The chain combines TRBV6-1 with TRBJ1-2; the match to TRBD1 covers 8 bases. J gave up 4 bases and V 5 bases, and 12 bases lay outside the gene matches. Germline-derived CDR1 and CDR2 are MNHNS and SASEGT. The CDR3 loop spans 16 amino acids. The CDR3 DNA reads TGTGCCAGCAGTCCAGGACAGGGATGGTTGGGCTATGGCTACACCTTC. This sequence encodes CASSPGQGWLGYGYTF.

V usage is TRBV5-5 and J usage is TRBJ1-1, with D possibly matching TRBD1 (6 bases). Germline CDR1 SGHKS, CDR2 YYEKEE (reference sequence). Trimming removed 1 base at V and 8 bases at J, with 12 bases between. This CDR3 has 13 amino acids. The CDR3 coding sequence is TGTGCCAGCAGCTTGCAGGGGCCCGAAGAAGCTTTCTTT. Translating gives CASSLQGPEEAFF. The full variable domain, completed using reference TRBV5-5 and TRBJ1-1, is DAGVTQSPTHLIKTRGQQVTLRCSPISGHKSVSWYQQVLGQGPQFIFQYYEKEERGRGNFPDRFSARQFPNYSSELNVNALLLGDSALYLCASSLQGPEEAFFGQGTRLTVV.

The CDR3 nucleotides are TGTGCCTGGAGTGTGGGCCGGACAGGTAGTTCAATTAATGAGCAGTTCTTC. It encodes CAWSVGRTGSSINEQFF. This rearrangement joins TRBV30 to TRBJ2-1; 7 bases are shared with TRBD1. CDR1 is GTSNPN, CDR2 SVGIG, per germline (reference sequence). V gave up 0 bases and J gave up 7 bases; unmatched junction bases: 15. This CDR3 comprises 17 residues.

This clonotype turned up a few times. The CDR3 protein is CASSQVTRGLEQYV. CDR3 DNA: TGCGCCAGCAGCCAAGTTACCAGGGGGTTGGAGCAGTACGTC. The rearrangement links TRBV4-3 to TRBJ2-7, with 7 bases fitting TRBD1. From germline, CDR1 is LGHNA and CDR2 YSLEER. Germline trimming cut 1 base from V and 7 bases from J; bases unmatched to any gene: 7. This CDR3 region has 14 residues.

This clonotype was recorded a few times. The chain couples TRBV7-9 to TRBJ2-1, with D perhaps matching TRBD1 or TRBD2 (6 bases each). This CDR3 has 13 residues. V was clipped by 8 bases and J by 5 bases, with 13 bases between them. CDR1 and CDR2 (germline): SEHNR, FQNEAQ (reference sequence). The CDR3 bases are TGTGCCAGCCGTGGGGGGCCCGACAATGAGCAGTTCTTC. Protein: CASRGGPDNEQFF.

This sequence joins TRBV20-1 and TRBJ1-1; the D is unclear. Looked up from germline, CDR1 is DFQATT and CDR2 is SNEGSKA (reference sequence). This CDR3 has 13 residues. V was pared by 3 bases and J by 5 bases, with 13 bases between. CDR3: CSASLNLGTEAFF. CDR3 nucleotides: TGCAGTGCTAGCCTGAATCTGGGGACTGAAGCTTTCTTT.

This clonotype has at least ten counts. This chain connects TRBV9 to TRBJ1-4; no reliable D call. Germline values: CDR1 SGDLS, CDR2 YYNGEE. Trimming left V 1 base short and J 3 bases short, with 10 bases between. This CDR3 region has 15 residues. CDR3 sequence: CASSVFGSPNEKLFF. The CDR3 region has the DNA TGTGCCAGCAGCGTATTTGGCAGCCCTAATGAAAAACTGTTTTTT.

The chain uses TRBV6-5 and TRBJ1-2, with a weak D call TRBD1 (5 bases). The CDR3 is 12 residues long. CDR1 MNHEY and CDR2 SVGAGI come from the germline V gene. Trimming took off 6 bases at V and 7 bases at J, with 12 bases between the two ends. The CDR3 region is CASRDTKRGYTF. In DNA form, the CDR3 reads TGTGCCAGCAGGGACACCAAACGTGGCTACACCTTC.

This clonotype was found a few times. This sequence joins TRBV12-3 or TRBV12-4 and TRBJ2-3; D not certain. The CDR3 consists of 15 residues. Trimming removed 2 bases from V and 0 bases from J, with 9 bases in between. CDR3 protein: CASSLYSGSTDTQYF. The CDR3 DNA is TGTGCCAGCAGTTTATATTCCGGGAGCACAGATACGCAGTATTTT.

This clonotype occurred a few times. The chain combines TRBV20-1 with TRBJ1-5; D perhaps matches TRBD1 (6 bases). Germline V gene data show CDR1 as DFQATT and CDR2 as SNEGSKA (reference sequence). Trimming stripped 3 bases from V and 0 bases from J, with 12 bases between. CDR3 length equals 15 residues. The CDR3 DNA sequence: TGCAGTGCTAGCCCAGGGGTTCATAGCAATCAGCCCCAGCATTTT. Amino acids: CSASPGVHSNQPQHF.

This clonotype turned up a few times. The CDR3 protein is CASSSPGPYEQYF. The CDR3 DNA is TGTGCCAGCAGCTCCCCCGGACCCTACGAGCAGTACTTC. The gene calls are TRBV7-8 and TRBJ2-7; no firm D call. Deletions cut 4 bases from V and 2 bases from J, with 9 bases between. From germline, CDR1 is SGHVS and CDR2 FQNEAQ. This CDR3 has 13 residues.

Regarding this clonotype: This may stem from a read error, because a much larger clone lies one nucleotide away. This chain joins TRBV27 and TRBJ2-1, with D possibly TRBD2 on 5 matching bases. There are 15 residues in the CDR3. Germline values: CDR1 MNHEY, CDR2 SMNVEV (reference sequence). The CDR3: CASSWYGISYDEQFF. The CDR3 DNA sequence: TGTGCCAGCAGTTGGTACGGGATATCCTACGATGAGCAGTTCTTC.

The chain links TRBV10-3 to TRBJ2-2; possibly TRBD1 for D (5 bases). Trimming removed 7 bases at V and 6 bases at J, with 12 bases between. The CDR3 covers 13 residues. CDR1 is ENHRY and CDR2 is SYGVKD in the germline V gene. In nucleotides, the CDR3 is TGTGCCATCATGGGGCCTGACTCCGGGGAGCTGTTTTTT. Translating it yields CAIMGPDSGELFF.

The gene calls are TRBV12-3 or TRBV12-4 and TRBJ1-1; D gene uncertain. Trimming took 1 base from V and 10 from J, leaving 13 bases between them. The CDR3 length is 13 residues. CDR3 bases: TGTGCCAGCAGTTTAGAGAGGATTAGTGGAGCTTTCTTT. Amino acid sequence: CASSLERISGAFF.